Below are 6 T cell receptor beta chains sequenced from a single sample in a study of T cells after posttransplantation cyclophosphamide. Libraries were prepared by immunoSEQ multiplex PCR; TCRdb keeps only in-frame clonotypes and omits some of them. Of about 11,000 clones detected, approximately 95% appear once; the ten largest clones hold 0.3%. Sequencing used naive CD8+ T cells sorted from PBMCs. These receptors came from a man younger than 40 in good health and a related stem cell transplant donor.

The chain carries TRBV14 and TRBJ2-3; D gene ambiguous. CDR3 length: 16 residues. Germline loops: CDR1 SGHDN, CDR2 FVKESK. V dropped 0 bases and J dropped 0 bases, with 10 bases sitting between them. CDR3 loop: CASSQDRGSSTDTQYF. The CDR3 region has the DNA TGTGCCAGCAGCCAAGATCGAGGATCTAGCACAGATACGCAGTATTTT.

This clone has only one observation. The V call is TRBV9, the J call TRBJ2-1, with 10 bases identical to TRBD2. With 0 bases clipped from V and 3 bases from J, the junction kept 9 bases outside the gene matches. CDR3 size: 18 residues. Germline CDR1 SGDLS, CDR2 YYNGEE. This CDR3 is CASSVALAGGYGYNEQFF. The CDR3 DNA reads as TGTGCCAGCAGCGTAGCGTTAGCGGGGGGTTATGGCTACAATGAGCAGTTCTTC. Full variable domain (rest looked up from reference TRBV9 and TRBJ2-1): DSGVTQTPKHLITATGQRVTLRCSPRSGDLSVYWYQQSLDQGLQFLIQYYNGEERAKGNILERFSAQQFPDLHSELNLSSLELGDSALYFCASSVALAGGYGYNEQFFGPGTRLTVL.

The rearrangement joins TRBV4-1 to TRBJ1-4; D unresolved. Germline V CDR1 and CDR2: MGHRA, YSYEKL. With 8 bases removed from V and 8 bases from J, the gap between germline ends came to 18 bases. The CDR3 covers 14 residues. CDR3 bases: TGCGCCAGCTCGAACATGGGGAGTAGAGAAAAACTGTTTTTT. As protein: CASSNMGSREKLFF.

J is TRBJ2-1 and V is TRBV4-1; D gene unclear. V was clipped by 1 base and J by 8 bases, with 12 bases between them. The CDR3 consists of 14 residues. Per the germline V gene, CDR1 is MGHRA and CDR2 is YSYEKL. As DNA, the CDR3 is TGCGCCAGCAGCCAAGTGGCTAGACGGTATGAGCAGTTCTTC. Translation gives CASSQVARRYEQFF.

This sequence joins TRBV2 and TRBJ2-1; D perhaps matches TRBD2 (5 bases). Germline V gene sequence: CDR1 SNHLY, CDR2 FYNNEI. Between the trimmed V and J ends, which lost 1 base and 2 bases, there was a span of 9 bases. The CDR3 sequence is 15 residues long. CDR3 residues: CASSEGTLTYNEQFF. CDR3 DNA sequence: TGTGCCAGCAGTGAAGGGACTTTAACCTACAATGAGCAGTTCTTC.

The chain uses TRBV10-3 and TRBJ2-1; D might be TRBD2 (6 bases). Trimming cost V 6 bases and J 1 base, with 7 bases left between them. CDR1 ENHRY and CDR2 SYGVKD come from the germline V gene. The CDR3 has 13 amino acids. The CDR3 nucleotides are TGTGCCATCAGGGGGGGTTCCTACAATGAGCAGTTCTTC. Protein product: CAIRGGSYNEQFF.